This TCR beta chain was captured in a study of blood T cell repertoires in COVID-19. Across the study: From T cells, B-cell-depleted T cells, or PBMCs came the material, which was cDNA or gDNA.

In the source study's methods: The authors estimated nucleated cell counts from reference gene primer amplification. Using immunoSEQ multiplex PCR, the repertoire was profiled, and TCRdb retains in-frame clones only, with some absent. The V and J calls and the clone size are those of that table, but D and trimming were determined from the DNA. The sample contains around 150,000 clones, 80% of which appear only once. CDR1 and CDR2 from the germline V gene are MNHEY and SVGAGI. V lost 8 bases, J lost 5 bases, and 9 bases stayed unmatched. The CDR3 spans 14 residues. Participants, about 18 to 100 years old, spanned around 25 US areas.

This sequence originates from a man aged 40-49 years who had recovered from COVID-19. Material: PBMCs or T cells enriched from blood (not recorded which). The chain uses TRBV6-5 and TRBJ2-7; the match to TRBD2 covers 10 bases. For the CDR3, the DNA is TGTGCCAGCTTAAGCGGGGGGGCCTGGAACGAGCAGTACGTC. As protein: CASLSGGAWNEQYV.